Presented here are 26 T cell receptor beta chains from one specimen sequenced in a study of blood T cell repertoires in COVID-19. This table comes from immunoSEQ multiplex PCR, and its TCRdb copy is limited to in-frame clones, with some not included. Among a few hundred thousand clones, roughly 86% were seen once, and the ten largest hold 1.5% to 2%. Specimen: PBMCs or T cells enriched from blood (not recorded which). These receptors originate from a middle-aged man in a cohort exposed to, infected with or recovered from COVID-19 (not recorded which).

The CDR3 coding sequence is TGTGCCAGCAGTCAACCCGGGACAGGGGGCAACACCGGGGAGCTGTTTTTT. It is translated as CASSQPGTGGNTGELFF. This sequence joins TRBV28 and TRBJ2-2; the match to TRBD1 covers 12 bases. Germline assignment: CDR1 MDHEN and CDR2 SYDVKM. The CDR3 loop spans 17 amino acids. Trimming at V came to 5 bases and at J to 2 bases, leaving 6 bases not matched to a gene.

The chain combines TRBV2 with TRBJ1-6; D remains unclear. Trimming took off 2 bases at V and 5 bases at J, with 10 bases between the two ends. The CDR3 extends over 15 amino acids. The germline V gene has CDR1 SNHLY and CDR2 FYNNEI. The CDR3 bases are TGTGCCAGCAGTGAAATCGGGAGGGATAATTCACCCCTCCACTTT. Its translation is CASSEIGRDNSPLHF.

The chain employs TRBV6-2 or TRBV6-3 and TRBJ2-5; 9 bases match TRBD2. V dropped 3 bases and J dropped 2; count of bases not matched to a gene: 4. This CDR3 has 15 amino acids. The germline gives CDR1 MNHEY, CDR2 SVGEGT. CDR3 sequence: CASSYVAGDQETQYF. The CDR3 DNA reads as TGTGCCAGCAGTTATGTAGCGGGGGATCAAGAGACCCAGTACTTC.

The chain employs TRBV6-5 and TRBJ2-1; 9 bases map to TRBD1. Germline loops: CDR1 MNHEY, CDR2 SVGAGI. J lost 8 bases, V lost 6 bases, and 8 bases had no gene match. This CDR3 contains 14 residues. CDR3 protein: CASSRDRDIYEQFF. CDR3 bases: TGTGCCAGCAGCCGGGACAGGGATATCTATGAGCAGTTCTTC.

The chain joins TRBV7-2 to TRBJ2-3; 7 positions match TRBD2. The junction had 9 bases not matched to a gene; V was cut back by 6 bases and J by 3 bases. Germline V gives CDR1 SGHTA, CDR2 FQGNSA. The CDR3 length is 15 residues. CDR3 nucleotides: TGTGCCAGCAGGGTTAGCGGGCATTCGACAGATACGCAGTATTTT. Amino acids: CASRVSGHSTDTQYF.

The genes are TRBV6-6 and TRBJ2-3, with 8 bases lining up with TRBD1. Looked up from germline, CDR1 is MNHNY and CDR2 is SVGAGI (reference sequence). There are 16 residues in the CDR3. The ends lost 0 bases at V and 5 bases at J; junction bases unmatched: 7. CDR3 sequence reads: CASSYSAQGARDTQYF. In DNA, the CDR3 is TGTGCCAGCAGTTACTCGGCTCAGGGGGCGAGAGATACGCAGTATTTT.

The V gene is TRBV9, the J gene TRBJ2-3; 7 positions match TRBD2. The CDR3 is 15 amino acids. The V segment lost 4 bases and the J segment 1 base; nucleotides outside the gene matches: 6. From germline, CDR1 is SGDLS and CDR2 YYNGEE. CDR3 nucleotides: TGTGCCAGCAGCCAGGGACTAACGGGCACAGATACGCAGTATTTT. This sequence encodes CASSQGLTGTDTQYF.

The chain links TRBV30 to TRBJ2-7, with TRBD1 identical over 9 bases. CDR1 is GTSNPN, CDR2 SVGIG, per germline (reference sequence). V shed 2 bases, J shed 6 bases, and the junction held 2 bases outside the gene matches. The CDR3 is 12 amino acids. Here the CDR3 reads CAWSPTGGEQYF. Written as DNA, the CDR3 is TGTGCCTGGAGTCCGACAGGGGGCGAGCAGTACTTC.

The chain carries TRBV21-1 and TRBJ2-2; TRBD2 is the table's D call and was not checked against the DNA. TRBV21-1 is a listed pseudogene. The CDR3 spans 14 residues. CDR3 sequence reads: CASGLGRIRGELFF. In nucleotides, the CDR3 is TGTGCCAGCGGACTCGGGAGAATTCGCGGGGAGCTGTTTTTT.

V gene TRBV28 combines with J gene TRBJ2-7; TRBD2 matches at 9 bases. This CDR3 has 14 amino acids. Looked up from germline, CDR1 is MDHEN and CDR2 is SYDVKM. V gave up 8 bases and J gave up 0 bases; unmatched junction bases: 5. As DNA, the CDR3 is TGTGCCAGCCTGACTAGCGGAAGCTCCTACGAGCAGTACTTC. Amino acid sequence: CASLTSGSSYEQYF.

The gene calls are TRBV5-4 and TRBJ1-2; tentative D call: TRBD1 (6 bases). The CDR3 spans 14 residues. Germline V gene data show CDR1 as SGHNT and CDR2 as YYREEE (reference sequence). V was clipped by 4 bases and J by 7 bases, with 17 bases between them. The CDR3 reads CASSREGGVIGYTF. The CDR3, as DNA: TGTGCCAGCAGCCGGGAGGGGGGTGTTATTGGCTACACCTTC.

The count of this clone is one. The V gene is TRBV28, the J gene TRBJ2-1; TRBD2 matches 7 bases. The germline V gene has CDR1 MDHEN and CDR2 SYDVKM. The V segment lost 6 bases and the J segment 0 bases; nucleotides outside the gene matches: 5. The CDR3 is 15 amino acids. The CDR3 region has the DNA TGTGCCAGCAGGATCAGCGGGATCTCCTACAATGAGCAGTTCTTC. It is translated as CASRISGISYNEQFF. The complete variable domain, with remaining parts taken from reference TRBV28 and TRBJ2-1, reads DVKVTQSSRYLVKRTGEKVFLECVQDMDHENMFWYRQDPGLGLRLIYFSYDVKMKEKGDIPEGYSVSREKKERFSLILESASTNQTSMYLCASRISGISYNEQFFGPGTRLTVL.

The genes are TRBV28 and TRBJ2-5; TRBD1 matches 9 bases. The germline V gene encodes CDR1 MDHEN and CDR2 SYDVKM. The CDR3 covers 15 residues. V gave up 5 bases and J gave up 5 bases; unmatched junction bases: 9. CDR3: CASSLKQGARETQYF. The CDR3 coding sequence is TGTGCCAGCAGTCTCAAACAGGGGGCTAGGGAGACCCAGTACTTC.

The chain links TRBV5-8 to TRBJ2-1; 7 nucleotides match TRBD2. The germline CDR1 and CDR2 sequences are SGHTS and YDEGEE. There are 16 residues in the CDR3. CDR3 in DNA: TGTGTCAGTCAGACGCCGCGGGAGTATTCCTACAATGAGCAGTTCTTC. Amino acid sequence: CVSQTPREYSYNEQFF.

The chain couples TRBV19 to TRBJ2-5; maybe TRBD1 (5 bases). Per germline, CDR1 LNHDA and CDR2 SQIVND (reference sequence). V lost 3 bases and J 3 bases, leaving 8 bases between the germline ends. The CDR3 is made up of 13 amino acids. CDR3: CASSINRKETQYF. Here the CDR3 DNA reads TGTGCCAGTAGTATCAACAGGAAAGAGACCCAGTACTTC.

This clone was recorded a few times. The chain carries TRBV6-4 and TRBJ2-6; D is undetermined. V lost 3 bases and J lost 1, with 7 bases in between. This CDR3 comprises 15 residues. CDR1 is MRHNA, CDR2 SNTAGT, per germline. The CDR3 sequence: CASSEDKSGANVLTF. As DNA, the CDR3 is TGTGCCAGCAGTGAAGACAAATCTGGGGCCAACGTCCTGACTTTC.

The chain links TRBV3-1 (or the pseudogene TRBV3-2) to TRBJ1-3; a weak D match, TRBD1 (6 bases). V was clipped by 3 bases and J by 0 bases, with 9 bases between them. The CDR3 runs to 15 residues. Per the germline V gene, CDR1 is LGHDT and CDR2 is YNNKEL (reference sequence). In DNA, the CDR3 is TGTGCCAGCAGCCATACAGGGAACTCTGGAAACACCATATATTTT. Residues: CASSHTGNSGNTIYF.

Concerning this clone: Other nucleotide sequences from this sample produce the same CDR3. This CDR3 is CASSLGLADNEQFF. For the CDR3, the DNA is TGTGCCAGCAGCTTGGGTCTAGCGGACAATGAGCAGTTCTTC. V is TRBV5-4 and J is TRBJ2-1, with 7 bases matching TRBD2. Germline-derived CDR1 and CDR2 are SGHNT and YYREEE (reference sequence). CDR3 length equals 14 residues. Trimming at V came to 0 bases and at J to 5 bases, leaving 2 bases not matched to a gene.

The chain is built from TRBV27 and TRBJ1-1; D may be TRBD1 (5 bases). The germline V gene has CDR1 MNHEY and CDR2 SMNVEV (reference sequence). With 1 base removed from V and 5 bases from J, the gap between germline ends came to 11 bases. The CDR3 loop spans 14 amino acids. CDR3 protein: CASSLLGAKTEAFF. DNA for the CDR3: TGTGCCAGCAGTTTATTAGGGGCAAAGACTGAAGCTTTCTTT.

The V gene is TRBV24-1, the J gene TRBJ1-5, with 7 bases identical to TRBD1. The V and J ends lost 5 bases and 6 bases, in that order; junction bases with no gene match: 3. Per the germline V gene, CDR1 is KGHDR and CDR2 is SFDVKD. This CDR3 spans 13 amino acids. CDR3 protein: CATSAGGLQPQHF. CDR3 nucleotide sequence: TGTGCCACCAGTGCAGGGGGGCTTCAGCCCCAGCATTTT.

The V and J genes are TRBV9 and TRBJ2-6; the match to TRBD1 covers 11 bases. Per the germline V gene, CDR1 is SGDLS and CDR2 is YYNGEE. The CDR3 has 17 residues. Germline trimming cut 5 bases from V and 1 base from J; bases unmatched to any gene: 5. In DNA, the CDR3 is TGTGCCAGCAGGCCAGGGACAGGGGGATCTGGGGCCAACGTCCTGACTTTC. The encoded protein is CASRPGTGGSGANVLTF.

The chain links TRBV5-1 to TRBJ1-4; the D gene is possibly TRBD1 (6 bases). With 1 base removed from V and 4 bases from J, the gap between germline ends came to 17 bases. The CDR3 contains 17 residues. CDR1 SGHRS and CDR2 YFSETQ come from the germline V gene. The CDR3 sequence: CASSLSTDSHLNEKLFF. For the CDR3, the DNA is TGCGCCAGCAGCTTGTCCACGGACAGCCACCTTAATGAAAAACTGTTTTTT.

This clone was observed once. The chain has TRBV5-1 and TRBJ2-3, with 8 positions matching TRBD2. The junction had 10 bases not matched to a gene; V was cut back by 5 bases and J by 5 bases. The length of the CDR3 is 15 residues. Germline V CDR1 and CDR2: SGHRS, YFSETQ. The CDR3 region has the DNA TGCGCCAGCAGTCGATCGGGACTAGTATTAGATACGCAGTATTTT. It yields the protein CASSRSGLVLDTQYF.

The gene calls are TRBV6-5 and TRBJ2-2; no clear D gene. Germline loops: CDR1 MNHEY, CDR2 SVGAGI. CDR3 length equals 14 residues. Between the trimmed V and J ends, which lost 7 bases and 1 base, there was a span of 10 bases. The CDR3 DNA is TGTGCCAGCATACGCGGAGTGAACACCGGGGAGCTGTTTTTT. Translating gives CASIRGVNTGELFF.

The V and J genes are TRBV6-5 and TRBJ1-3; D remains ambiguous. Trimming removed 10 bases at V and 8 bases at J, with 9 bases between. This CDR3 has 10 amino acids. The germline CDR1 and CDR2 sequences are MNHEY and SVGAGI. CDR3 bases: TGTGCCACCCAGGAGGACACCATATATTTT. This translates into CATQEDTIYF.

This clone appeared once. The chain combines TRBV19 with TRBJ2-1; 10 bases match TRBD2. After removal of 5 bases from V and 7 bases from J, the junction contained 5 bases not matched to a gene. The CDR3 runs to 14 residues. Looked up from germline, CDR1 is LNHDA and CDR2 is SQIVND (reference sequence). CDR3 coding DNA: TGTGCCAGTAGTGTCCCGGGACTAGCGAATGAGCAGTTCTTC. It is translated as CASSVPGLANEQFF.